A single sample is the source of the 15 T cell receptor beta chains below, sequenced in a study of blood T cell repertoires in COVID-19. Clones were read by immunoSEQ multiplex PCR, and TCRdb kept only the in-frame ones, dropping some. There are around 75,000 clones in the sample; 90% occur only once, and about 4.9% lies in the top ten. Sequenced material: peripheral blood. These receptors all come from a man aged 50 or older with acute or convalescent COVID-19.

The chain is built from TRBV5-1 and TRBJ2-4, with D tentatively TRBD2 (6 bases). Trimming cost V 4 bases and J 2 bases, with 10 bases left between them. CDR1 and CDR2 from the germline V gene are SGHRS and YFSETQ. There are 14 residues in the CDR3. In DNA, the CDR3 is TGCGCCAGCAGCCGCCGGGACTCCAAAAACATTCAGTACTTC. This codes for CASSRRDSKNIQYF.

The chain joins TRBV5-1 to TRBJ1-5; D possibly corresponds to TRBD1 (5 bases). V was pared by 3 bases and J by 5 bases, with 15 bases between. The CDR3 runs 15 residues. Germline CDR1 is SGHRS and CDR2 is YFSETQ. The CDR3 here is CASSWEGRRDQPQHF. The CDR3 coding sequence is TGCGCCAGCAGCTGGGAGGGGCGTCGGGATCAGCCCCAGCATTTT. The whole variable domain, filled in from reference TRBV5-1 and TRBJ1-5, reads KAGVTQTPRYLIKTRGQQVTLSCSPISGHRSVSWYQQTPGQGLQFLFEYFSETQRNKGNFPGRFSGRQFSNSRSEMNVSTLELGDSALYLCASSWEGRRDQPQHFGDGTRLSIL.

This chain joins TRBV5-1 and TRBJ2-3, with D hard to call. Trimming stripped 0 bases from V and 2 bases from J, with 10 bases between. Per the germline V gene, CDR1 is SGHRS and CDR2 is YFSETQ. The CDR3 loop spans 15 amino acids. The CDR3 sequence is CASSLVAVITDTQYF. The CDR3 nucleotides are TGCGCCAGCAGCTTGGTTGCAGTAATCACAGATACGCAGTATTTT.

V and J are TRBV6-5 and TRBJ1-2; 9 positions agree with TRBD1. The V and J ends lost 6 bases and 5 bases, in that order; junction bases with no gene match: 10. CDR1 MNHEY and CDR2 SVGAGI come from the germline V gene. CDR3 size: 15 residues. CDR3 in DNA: TGTGCCAGCAGAAACGGGGACAGGGCGTATTATGGCTACACCTTC. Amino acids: CASRNGDRAYYGYTF.

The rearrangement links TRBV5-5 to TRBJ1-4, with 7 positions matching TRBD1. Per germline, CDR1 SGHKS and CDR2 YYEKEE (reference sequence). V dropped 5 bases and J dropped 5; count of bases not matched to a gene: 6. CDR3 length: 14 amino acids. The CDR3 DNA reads TGTGCCAGCAGAGCAGGGGGGTACAATGAAAAACTGTTTTTT. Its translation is CASRAGGYNEKLFF.

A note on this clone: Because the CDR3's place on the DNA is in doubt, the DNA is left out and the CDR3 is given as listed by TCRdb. The CDR3 reads CASILGAGETQYF. The J gene is TRBJ2-5, the V gene TRBV28; the listed D gene, TRBD1, was not tested against the DNA. Germline V gene sequence: CDR1 MDHEN, CDR2 SYDVKM. The CDR3 region is 13 residues in length, termini included.

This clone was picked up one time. The CDR3 DNA reads TGTGCCAGCAGTTTAATAACCGGGACAGGGGCCCACAATGAGCAGTTCTTC. Its protein product is CASSLITGTGAHNEQFF. The chain recombines TRBV27 with TRBJ2-1; 10 positions agree with TRBD1. Trimming removed 2 bases from V and 5 bases from J; junction bases left unmatched: 9. The CDR3 has 17 amino acids. Germline V CDR1 and CDR2: MNHEY, SMNVEV (reference sequence).

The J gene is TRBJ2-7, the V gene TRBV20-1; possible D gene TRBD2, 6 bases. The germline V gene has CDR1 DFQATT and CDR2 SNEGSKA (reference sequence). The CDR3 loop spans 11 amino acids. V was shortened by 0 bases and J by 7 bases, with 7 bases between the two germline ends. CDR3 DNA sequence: TGCAGTGCTAGAGATCGGGGGGAGCAGTACTTC. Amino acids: CSARDRGEQYF.

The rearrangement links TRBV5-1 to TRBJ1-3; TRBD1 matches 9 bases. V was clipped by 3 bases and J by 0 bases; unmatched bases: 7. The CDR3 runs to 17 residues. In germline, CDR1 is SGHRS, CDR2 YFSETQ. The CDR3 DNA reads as TGCGCCAGCAGCTCTTCAACAGGGGGCCTCTCTGGAAACACCATATATTTT. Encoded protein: CASSSSTGGLSGNTIYF.

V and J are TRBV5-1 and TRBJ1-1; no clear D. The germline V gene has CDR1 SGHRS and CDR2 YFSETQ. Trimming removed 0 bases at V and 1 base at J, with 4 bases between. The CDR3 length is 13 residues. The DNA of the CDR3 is TGCGCCAGCAGCTTGGCAGGGAACACTGAAGCTTTCTTT. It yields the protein CASSLAGNTEAFF.

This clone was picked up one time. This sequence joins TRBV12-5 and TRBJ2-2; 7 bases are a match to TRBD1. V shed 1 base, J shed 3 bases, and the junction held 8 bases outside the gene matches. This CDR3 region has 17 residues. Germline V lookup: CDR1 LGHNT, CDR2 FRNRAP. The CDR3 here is CASGLAQGGQYTGELFF. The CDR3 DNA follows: TGTGCTAGTGGTTTGGCCCAAGGGGGACAGTACACCGGGGAGCTGTTTTTT.

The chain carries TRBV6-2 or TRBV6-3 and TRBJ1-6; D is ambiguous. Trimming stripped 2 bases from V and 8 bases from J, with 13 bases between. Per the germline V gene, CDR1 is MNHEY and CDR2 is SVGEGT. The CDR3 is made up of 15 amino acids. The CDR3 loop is CASSYGGPWDSPLHF. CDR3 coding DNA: TGTGCCAGCAGTTACGGCGGCCCCTGGGATTCACCCCTCCACTTT.

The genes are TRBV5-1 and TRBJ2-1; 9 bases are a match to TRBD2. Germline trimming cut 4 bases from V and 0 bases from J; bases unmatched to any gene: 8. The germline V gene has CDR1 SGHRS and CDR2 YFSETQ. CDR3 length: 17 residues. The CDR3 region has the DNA TGCGCCAGCAGCCCCTGGACTAGCGTGAGCTCCTACAATGAGCAGTTCTTC. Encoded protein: CASSPWTSVSSYNEQFF.

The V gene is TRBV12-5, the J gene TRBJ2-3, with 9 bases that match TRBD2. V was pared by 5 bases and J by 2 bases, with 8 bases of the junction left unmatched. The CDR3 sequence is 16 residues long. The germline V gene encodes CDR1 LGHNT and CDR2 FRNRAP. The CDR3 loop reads CASGPYLAGFTDTQYF. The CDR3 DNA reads TGTGCTAGTGGTCCGTATCTAGCGGGATTCACAGATACGCAGTATTTT.

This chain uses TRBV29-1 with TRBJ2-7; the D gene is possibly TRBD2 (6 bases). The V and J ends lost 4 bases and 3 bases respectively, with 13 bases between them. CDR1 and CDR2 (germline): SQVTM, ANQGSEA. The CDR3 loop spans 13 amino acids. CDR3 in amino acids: CSVAVGLNYEQYF. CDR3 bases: TGCAGCGTTGCAGTGGGACTGAACTACGAGCAGTACTTC.